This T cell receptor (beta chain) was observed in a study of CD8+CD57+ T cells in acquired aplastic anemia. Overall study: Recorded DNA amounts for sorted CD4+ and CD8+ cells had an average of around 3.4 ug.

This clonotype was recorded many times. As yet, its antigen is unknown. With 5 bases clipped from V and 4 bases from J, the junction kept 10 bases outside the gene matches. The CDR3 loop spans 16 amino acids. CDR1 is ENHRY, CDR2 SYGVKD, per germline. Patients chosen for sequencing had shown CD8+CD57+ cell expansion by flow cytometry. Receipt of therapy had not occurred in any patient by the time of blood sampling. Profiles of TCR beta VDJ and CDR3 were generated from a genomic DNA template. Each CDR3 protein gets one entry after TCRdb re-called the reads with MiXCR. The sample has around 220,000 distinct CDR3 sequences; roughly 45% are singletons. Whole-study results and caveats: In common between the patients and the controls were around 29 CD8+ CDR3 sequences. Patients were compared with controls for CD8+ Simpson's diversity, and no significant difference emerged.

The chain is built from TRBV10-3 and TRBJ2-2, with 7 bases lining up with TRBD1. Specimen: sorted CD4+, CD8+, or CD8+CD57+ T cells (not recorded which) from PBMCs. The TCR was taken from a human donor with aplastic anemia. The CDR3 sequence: CAISRQGQGSTGELFF. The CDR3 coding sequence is TGTGCCATCAGTAGACAGGGTCAAGGAAGCACCGGGGAGCTGTTTTTT.